The clone carrying this T cell receptor beta chain was detected once. This sample was included in a study of shared T cell receptors in the human thymus. The repertoire was sequenced with immunoSEQ multiplex PCR; TCRdb's copy has only in-frame clones and lacks some. The profile shows roughly 710,000 clones, roughly 88% of them singletons. The ends lost 6 bases at V and 0 bases at J; junction bases unmatched: 0. The CDR3 is 13 amino acids. The same specimen was also included in a second study, on human thymus T cells. As reported in that work: Immunologically healthy infants in Finland undergoing congenital heart defect surgery were the donors. It was from resections taken during corrective heart surgery that the thymus tissue came. Apparent skewing of V and J gene usage characterized both thymic and blood repertoires.

Sequenced material: thymocytes. V usage is TRBV23-1 and J usage is TRBJ1-1; 8 bases match TRBD1. TRBV23-1 belongs to the ORF category, with a function that is uncertain. This receptor was identified in a girl less than two years old with a congenital heart defect. CDR3 sequence reads: CASRGQVNTEAFF. As DNA, the CDR3 is TGCGCCAGCAGGGGACAGGTGAACACTGAAGCTTTCTTT.